Below are 29 T cell receptor beta chains sequenced from a single sample in a study of beta chain features in type 1 diabetes (dated by TCRdb to 2017 to 2018). The research as a whole found: In all four CD4+ subsets, TCRB CDR3 length was moderately but significantly shorter in type 1 diabetes patients.

Antigens of these TCRs are unknown. Receptor libraries were prepared by the immunoSEQ multiplex PCR assay. The entire isolated RNA was reverse transcribed using the High Capacity cDNA Reverse Transcription Kit, and thus expressed TCRB transcripts were sequenced. TCRdb's version of the immuneACCESS table is confined to in-frame rearrangements and falls short of the full clone set. An unresolved V gene accounts for under half of the shortfall where checked; the remainder is of unknown origin. The sample has about 650,000 clones on record, roughly 12% of them singletons. The ten largest make up roughly 0.12% of the sample. Material for sequencing was naive CD4+ T cells from blood. Per the publication, the cell subset or site label means: true naive CD4+ T cells. These receptors all come from a man in his thirties or forties with type 1 diabetes.

This clone came up a few times. The rearrangement joins TRBV10-3 to TRBJ2-4; 7 bases agree with TRBD1. Germline CDR1 and CDR2: ENHRY and SYGVKD. The ends lost 6 bases at V and 8 bases at J; junction bases unmatched: 7. This CDR3 spans 13 amino acids. The CDR3 region has the DNA TGTGCCATCAGCGCCCAGGGGGACGACATTCAGTACTTC. Amino acids: CAISAQGDDIQYF.

V usage is TRBV18 and J usage is TRBJ2-3; no definite D call. This CDR3 is built from 11 residues. With 2 bases removed from V and 3 bases from J, the gap between germline ends came to 0 bases. Germline CDR1 is KGHSH and CDR2 is LQKENI. Written as DNA, the CDR3 is TGTGCCAGCTCACCAACAGATACGCAGTATTTT. Its protein product is CASSPTDTQYF. Complete variable domain (other parts from reference TRBV18 and TRBJ2-3): NAGVMQNPRHLVRRRGQEARLRCSPMKGHSHVYWYRQLPEEGLKFMVYLQKENIIDESGMPKERFSAEFPKEGPSILRIQQVVRGDSAAYFCASSPTDTQYFGPGTRLTVL.

The gene calls are TRBV4-3 and TRBJ2-1; the D gene could be TRBD1 or TRBD2 (5 bases each). Germline-derived CDR1 and CDR2 are LGHNA and YSLEER. The V end lost 3 bases, the J end lost 4 bases, and 16 bases lay between the germline ends. The CDR3 runs 16 residues. CDR3 protein: CASSHSRDQVYNEQFF. DNA of the CDR3: TGCGCCAGCAGCCACAGCCGGGACCAAGTTTACAATGAGCAGTTCTTC.

This clone was recorded a few times. The chain couples TRBV5-4 to TRBJ1-2; D might be TRBD1 (6 bases). The CDR3 length is 16 residues. V was pared by 4 bases and J by 4 bases, with 20 bases between. Germline CDR1 SGHNT, CDR2 YYREEE (reference sequence). The CDR3 nucleotides read TGTGCCAGCAGCCACCTGTTGCGGGGGGCTACCTATGGCTACACCTTC. Its translation: CASSHLLRGATYGYTF.

This chain links TRBV25-1 with TRBJ2-7; TRBD2 might be the D (5 bases). V lost 3 bases and J 2 bases, leaving 8 bases between the germline ends. The length of the CDR3 is 13 residues. The germline V gene encodes CDR1 MGHDK and CDR2 SYGVNS. The CDR3 here is CASSEGDPYEQYF. CDR3 nucleotide sequence: TGTGCCAGCAGTGAGGGAGATCCCTACGAGCAGTACTTC.

The genes are TRBV5-1 and TRBJ2-7, with D maybe TRBD1 (6 bases). CDR1 is SGHRS, CDR2 YFSETQ, per germline. V was clipped by 2 bases and J by 3 bases, with 12 bases between them. The CDR3 has 14 residues. CDR3 DNA sequence: TGCGCCAGCAGCTTACAGGGTGAGGGCTACGAGCAGTACTTC. Residues: CASSLQGEGYEQYF.

This sequence joins TRBV6-5 and TRBJ1-1; TRBD1 aligns across 9 bases. The V gene end was trimmed by 2 bases and the J gene end by 5 bases; junction bases not matched to a gene: 6. The CDR3 runs 15 residues. Germline assignment: CDR1 MNHEY and CDR2 SVGAGI. CDR3 sequence (DNA): TGTGCCAGCAGTTACGAGGGGACAGGGAGGACTGAAGCTTTCTTT. It yields the protein CASSYEGTGRTEAFF.

The chain recombines TRBV2 with TRBJ2-3, with TRBD2 matching over 12 bases. Germline CDR1 is SNHLY and CDR2 is FYNNEI. Trimming at V came to 4 bases and at J to 6 bases, leaving 2 bases not matched to a gene. The CDR3 has 14 residues. In DNA, the CDR3 is TGTGCCAGCAGTGGGACTAGCGGGGCGGATACGCAGTATTTT. It codes for CASSGTSGADTQYF.

The chain joins TRBV29-1 to TRBJ1-5, with D unresolved. This CDR3 has 12 residues. Germline V gene data show CDR1 as SQVTM and CDR2 as ANQGSEA. Trimming shortened V by 7 bases and J by 3 bases, and 10 bases separated the two germline ends. The CDR3 region is CSAGSHNQPQHF. The CDR3 DNA sequence: TGCAGCGCCGGATCCCACAATCAGCCCCAGCATTTT.

The chain is built from TRBV9 and TRBJ2-3; 13 bases fit TRBD2. Germline V gene data show CDR1 as SGDLS and CDR2 as YYNGEE. The CDR3 covers 17 residues. V was clipped by 4 bases and J by 0 bases; unmatched bases: 5. CDR3 in amino acids: CASSTGLAGSSTDTQYF. The DNA of the CDR3 is TGTGCCAGCAGCACGGGACTAGCGGGGTCTAGCACAGATACGCAGTATTTT.

The gene calls are TRBV5-4 and TRBJ2-5; a possible D gene is TRBD2 (6 bases). V was clipped by 2 bases and J by 2 bases, with 10 bases between them. CDR3 size: 14 residues. Germline V gives CDR1 SGHNT, CDR2 YYREEE (reference sequence). DNA for the CDR3: TGTGCCAGCAGCTTAGGAGGGCCTCAAGAGACCCAGTACTTC. Translation gives CASSLGGPQETQYF.

This chain uses TRBV19 with TRBJ2-3, with 7 bases matching TRBD1. The CDR3 spans 11 residues. V dropped 8 bases and J dropped 4; count of bases not matched to a gene: 0. Per the germline V gene, CDR1 is LNHDA and CDR2 is SQIVND (reference sequence). Written as DNA, the CDR3 is TGTGCCAGTGGGACAGCAGATACGCAGTATTTT. It is translated as CASGTADTQYF.

This chain links TRBV6-6 with TRBJ2-1; tentatively, D is TRBD2 (5 bases). There are 14 residues in the CDR3. The V and J ends lost 8 bases and 5 bases respectively, with 16 bases between them. CDR1 and CDR2 from the germline V gene are MNHNY and SVGAGI (reference sequence). CDR3: CASLKTGSNNEQFF. As DNA, the CDR3 is TGTGCCAGCCTCAAGACGGGGAGCAACAATGAGCAGTTCTTC.

This clone showed up just once. This sequence joins TRBV6-1 and TRBJ1-2; no clear D. The CDR3 is 16 residues long. With 0 bases removed from V and 6 bases from J, the gap between germline ends came to 17 bases. Germline lookup yields CDR1 MNHNS and CDR2 SASEGT. The CDR3 coding sequence is TGTGCCAGCAGTGAAGCGCGATTTGGGCAGATCCATGGCTACACCTTC. Protein: CASSEARFGQIHGYTF.

The chain uses TRBV28 and TRBJ2-3, with D perhaps assigned TRBD1 or TRBD2 (6 bases each). Germline values: CDR1 MDHEN, CDR2 SYDVKM. Trimming took 6 bases from V and 1 from J, leaving 17 bases between them. The CDR3 extends over 16 amino acids. The CDR3 coding sequence is TGTGCCAGCAGGGAAGGGGGGACACATCGCACAGATACGCAGTATTTT. Its protein is CASREGGTHRTDTQYF.

A few counts support this clone. This sequence joins TRBV16 and TRBJ1-2; tentatively, D is TRBD1 (5 bases). The V end lost 5 bases, the J end lost 1 base, and 17 bases lay between the germline ends. This CDR3 has 16 residues. The V gene's germline CDR1 is KGHSY and CDR2 FQNENV. The CDR3 sequence: CASSKQAGPLNYGYTF. The DNA of the CDR3 is TGTGCCAGCAGCAAACAGGCAGGACCTCTTAACTATGGCTACACCTTC.

This sequence joins TRBV30 and TRBJ2-5, with TRBD2 as a possible D gene (5 bases). Germline V gene data show CDR1 as GTSNPN and CDR2 as SVGIG (reference sequence). With 1 base removed from V and 4 bases from J, the gap between germline ends came to 10 bases. The CDR3 has 13 amino acids. The CDR3 here is CAWSGVGRETQYF. In DNA, the CDR3 is TGTGCCTGGAGTGGGGTAGGGAGAGAGACCCAGTACTTC.

In its sample, this clone was seen a few times. The genes are TRBV4-3 and TRBJ1-5; possibly TRBD1 for D (5 bases). V was cut by 0 bases and J by 2 bases, with 11 bases left in between. The CDR3 has 16 residues. Germline V gene lookup returns CDR1 LGHNA and CDR2 YSLEER. For the CDR3, the DNA is TGCGCCAGCAGCCAAGATCGGGGCAGGGGCAATCAGCCCCAGCATTTT. Encoded protein: CASSQDRGRGNQPQHF.

This clone was counted only a few times. The chain employs TRBV15 and TRBJ2-2; 13 bases map to TRBD2. CDR1 is LNHNV and CDR2 is YYDKDF in the germline V gene (reference sequence). V was clipped by 4 bases and J by 6 bases; unmatched bases: 5. There are 16 residues in the CDR3. The CDR3 bases are TGTGCCACCAGCATGCCGGGACTAGCGGGGCCCGGGGAGCTGTTTTTT. This codes for CATSMPGLAGPGELFF.

The chain carries TRBV6-6 and TRBJ2-3; no clear D. CDR1 is MNHNY and CDR2 is SVGAGI in the germline V gene (reference sequence). The CDR3 is 15 amino acids. With 3 bases removed from V and 2 bases from J, the gap between germline ends came to 12 bases. CDR3 protein: CASSYGGYSTDTQYF. The DNA of the CDR3 is TGTGCCAGCAGTTATGGCGGATATTCCACAGATACGCAGTATTTT.

The chain joins TRBV18 to TRBJ2-5, with D possibly being TRBD2 (6 bases). The CDR3 is 13 amino acids. Germline CDR1 and CDR2: KGHSH and LQKENI. The V end lost 8 bases, the J end lost 0 bases, and 10 bases lay between the germline ends. CDR3 sequence: CASMEGYQETQYF. DNA of the CDR3: TGTGCCAGCATGGAGGGATACCAAGAGACCCAGTACTTC.

This clone was seen a few times. V usage is TRBV11-2 and J usage is TRBJ2-1, with D possibly matching TRBD2 (6 bases). There are 15 residues in the CDR3. Germline V gene lookup returns CDR1 SGHAT and CDR2 FQNNGV. V gave up 8 bases and J gave up 0 bases, with 14 bases separating them. CDR3 sequence reads: CASHPGGSSYNEQFF. DNA of the CDR3: TGTGCCAGCCACCCCGGAGGGAGCTCCTACAATGAGCAGTTCTTC.

The chain carries TRBV28 and TRBJ2-5, with D hard to call. Germline V gene data show CDR1 as MDHEN and CDR2 as SYDVKM. This CDR3 is built from 13 residues. Trimming shortened V by 5 bases and J by 4 bases, and 11 bases separated the two germline ends. The CDR3, as DNA: TGTGCCAGCAGTGTAGGTAACGGAGAGACCCAGTACTTC. The encoded protein is CASSVGNGETQYF.

V and J are TRBV7-8 and TRBJ2-7, with 10 bases fitting TRBD2. Looked up from germline, CDR1 is SGHVS and CDR2 is FQNEAQ. The V and J ends lost 6 bases and 3 bases, in that order; junction bases with no gene match: 8. This CDR3 has 15 residues. The CDR3 nucleotides read TGTGCCAGCAGGAGCCTAGCGGGGGCACTCTACGAGCAGTACTTC. Protein: CASRSLAGALYEQYF.

The rearrangement uses TRBV11-3 and TRBJ2-1; no firm D call. The CDR3 has 14 amino acids. V was cut by 3 bases and J by 4 bases, with 10 bases left in between. Germline V CDR1 and CDR2: SGHNT, YENEEA. The CDR3 reads CASSLATVYNEQFF. Here the CDR3 DNA reads TGTGCCAGCAGCTTGGCCACCGTATACAATGAGCAGTTCTTC.

Turning to this clone: Other DNA sequences from this sample encode an identical CDR3 as well. The chain carries TRBV2 and TRBJ2-5; D is unresolved. Germline CDR1 reads SNHLY; CDR2 reads FYNNEI. The CDR3 extends over 12 amino acids. Trimming shortened V by 0 bases and J by 5 bases, and 4 bases separated the two germline ends. The CDR3 protein is CASSEALETQYF. Written as DNA, the CDR3 is TGTGCCAGCAGTGAAGCGTTGGAGACCCAGTACTTC.

This clone was observed a handful of times. The rearrangement joins TRBV30 to TRBJ1-6; perhaps TRBD1 as D (6 bases). This CDR3 region has 13 residues. The V end was cut by 8 bases, the J end by 8 bases, with 16 bases between. Germline V gives CDR1 GTSNPN, CDR2 SVGIG (reference sequence). CDR3 sequence reads: CAGHTGRHSPLHF. The CDR3 bases are TGTGCCGGGCACACAGGGCGGCATTCACCCCTCCACTTT. Together with reference TRBV30 and TRBJ1-6, the CDR3 gives the full variable domain: SQTIHQWPATLVQPVGSPLSLECTVEGTSNPNLYWYRQAAGRGLQLLFYSVGIGQISSEVPQNLSASRPQDRQFILSSKKLLLSDSGFYLCAGHTGRHSPLHFGNGTRLTVT.

Only a few counts were recorded for this clone. This chain joins TRBV7-9 and TRBJ2-1; the D call may be TRBD1 or TRBD2 (5 bases each). From germline, CDR1 is SEHNR and CDR2 FQNEAQ (reference sequence). The CDR3 contains 13 residues. V shed 5 bases and J shed 5 bases, with 10 bases lying between them. CDR3 sequence: CASSPGGHNEQFF. CDR3 bases: TGTGCCAGCAGCCCTGGGGGACACAATGAGCAGTTCTTC.

V is TRBV28 and J is TRBJ1-2, with unresolved D. V was clipped by 6 bases and J by 3 bases, with 11 bases between them. This CDR3 is 13 amino acids long. Germline V gene sequence: CDR1 MDHEN, CDR2 SYDVKM. CDR3 protein: CASSSKGYYGYTF. CDR3 bases: TGTGCCAGCAGCAGCAAGGGATACTATGGCTACACCTTC.